This TCR beta chain was sequenced during a study of OX40 agonist ivuxolimab in advanced cancers. Study-wide results and limits: Patients who responded partially at 0.1-3.0 mg/kg showed clonal expansion ranking among the lowest. Clones of CD4+ and CD8+ blood T cells grew by week 6 at doses of 0.1 to 3.0 mg/kg.

V gave up 7 bases and J gave up 8 bases; unmatched junction bases: 10. The germline V gene has CDR1 SNHLY and CDR2 FYNNEI. The CDR3 runs to 14 residues. The table came from immunoSEQ multiplex PCR; TCRdb's copy has only in-frame clones and leaves some out. The table shows tens of thousands of clones, with around 80% occurring only once. This clone appeared a single time. Its antigen is unknown. The clonotype comes from an adult with an advanced solid tumor such as melanoma, head and neck, liver or kidney cancer. The chain couples TRBV2 to TRBJ1-4; 7 positions agree with TRBD1. The specimen comprised CD4+ or CD8+ T cells sorted from blood, sampled in a trial of the OX40 agonist ivuxolimab. CDR3 nucleotide sequence: TGTGCCAGCATGCAGGGGGGCCCTGGGGAAAAACTGTTTTTT. The encoded protein is CASMQGGPGEKLFF.